The TCR beta chain described here comes from a study of radiotherapy plus CTLA-4 blockade in lung cancer. Lung cancer patients with chemo-refractory metastatic non-small-cell disease were given focal radiation plus CTLA-4 blockade with ipilimumab. Trimming took off 2 bases at V and 2 bases at J, with 14 bases between the two ends. Germline values: CDR1 SGHNT, CDR2 YYREEE (reference sequence). The CDR3 loop spans 15 amino acids. This clone was picked up a small number of times. The target antigen is unknown. Study outcomes and limitations: Alongside interferon-beta, early blood T cell clone dynamics were reportedly the best predictor of response. There was expansion of tumor-derived TCR clones in blood after radiotherapy plus ipilimumab.

The method was immunoSEQ multiplex PCR; TCRdb's version includes in-frame clones alone and lacks a portion of them. The sample contains 65,000 to 90,000 clones, more than 85% of which appear only once. The gene calls are TRBV5-4 and TRBJ2-7; D possibly corresponds to TRBD1 (6 bases). The sequences come from peripheral blood, collected from a patient treated with radiotherapy plus ipilimumab. The sequence was collected from a human donor with non-small cell lung cancer who had stable disease on radiotherapy plus ipilimumab. The CDR3 DNA follows: TGTGCCAGCAGCTTTGACCAGGGGAGCACCTACGAGCAGTACTTC. It translates to CASSFDQGSTYEQYF.